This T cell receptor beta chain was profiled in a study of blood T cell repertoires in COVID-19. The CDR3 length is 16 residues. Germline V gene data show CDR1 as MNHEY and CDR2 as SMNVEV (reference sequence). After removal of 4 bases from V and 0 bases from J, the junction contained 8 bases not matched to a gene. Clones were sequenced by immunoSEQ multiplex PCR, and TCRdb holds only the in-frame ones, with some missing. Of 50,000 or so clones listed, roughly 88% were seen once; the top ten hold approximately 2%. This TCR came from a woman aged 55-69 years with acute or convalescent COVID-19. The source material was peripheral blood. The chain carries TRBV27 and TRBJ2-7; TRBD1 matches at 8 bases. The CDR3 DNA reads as TGTGCCAGCAGTTCGCCCGGGACAGGACGCTCCTACGAGCAGTACTTC. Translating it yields CASSSPGTGRSYEQYF.